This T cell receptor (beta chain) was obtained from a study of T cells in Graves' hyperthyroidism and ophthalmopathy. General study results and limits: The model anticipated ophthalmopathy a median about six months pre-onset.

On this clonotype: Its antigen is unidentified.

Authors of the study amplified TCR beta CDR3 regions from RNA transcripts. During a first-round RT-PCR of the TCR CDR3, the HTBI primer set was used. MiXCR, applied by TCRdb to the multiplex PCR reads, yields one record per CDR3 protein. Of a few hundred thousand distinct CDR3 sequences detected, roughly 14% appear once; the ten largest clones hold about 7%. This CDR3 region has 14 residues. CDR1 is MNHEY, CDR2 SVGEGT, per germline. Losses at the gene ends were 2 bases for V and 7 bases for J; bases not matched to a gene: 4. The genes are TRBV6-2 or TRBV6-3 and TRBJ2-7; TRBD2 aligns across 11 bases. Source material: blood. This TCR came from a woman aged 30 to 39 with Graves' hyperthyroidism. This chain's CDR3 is CASSYITSGGEQYF. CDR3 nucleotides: TGTGCCAGCAGTTACATCACTAGCGGGGGAGAGCAGTACTTC.